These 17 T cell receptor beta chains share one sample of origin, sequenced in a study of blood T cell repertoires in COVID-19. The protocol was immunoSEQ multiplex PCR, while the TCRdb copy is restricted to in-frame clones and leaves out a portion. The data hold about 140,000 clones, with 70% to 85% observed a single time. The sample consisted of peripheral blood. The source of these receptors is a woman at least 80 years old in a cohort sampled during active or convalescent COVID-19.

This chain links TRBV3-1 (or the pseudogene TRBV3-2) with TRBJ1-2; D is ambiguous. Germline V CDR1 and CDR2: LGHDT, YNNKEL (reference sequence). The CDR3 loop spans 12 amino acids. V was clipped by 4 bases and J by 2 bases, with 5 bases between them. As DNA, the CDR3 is TGTGCCAGCAGCCGACTGAACTATGGCTACACCTTC. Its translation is CASSRLNYGYTF.

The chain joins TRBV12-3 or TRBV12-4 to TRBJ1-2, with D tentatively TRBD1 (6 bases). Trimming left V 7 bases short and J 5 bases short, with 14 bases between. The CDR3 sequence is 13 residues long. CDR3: CASTPDRLYGYTF. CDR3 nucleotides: TGTGCCAGCACGCCGGACAGACTTTATGGCTACACCTTC.

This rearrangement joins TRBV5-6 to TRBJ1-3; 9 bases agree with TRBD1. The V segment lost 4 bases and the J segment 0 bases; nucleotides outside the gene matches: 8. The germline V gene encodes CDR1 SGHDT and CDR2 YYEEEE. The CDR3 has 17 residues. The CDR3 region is CASSTTGGLYSGNTIYF. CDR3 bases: TGTGCCAGCAGCACCACAGGGGGCTTATACTCTGGAAACACCATATATTTT.

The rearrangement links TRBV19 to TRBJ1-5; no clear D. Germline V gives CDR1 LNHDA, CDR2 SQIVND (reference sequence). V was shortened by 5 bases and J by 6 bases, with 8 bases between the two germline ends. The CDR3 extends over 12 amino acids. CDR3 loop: CASSETGQPQHF. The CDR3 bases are TGTGCCAGTAGTGAGACGGGTCAGCCCCAGCATTTT.

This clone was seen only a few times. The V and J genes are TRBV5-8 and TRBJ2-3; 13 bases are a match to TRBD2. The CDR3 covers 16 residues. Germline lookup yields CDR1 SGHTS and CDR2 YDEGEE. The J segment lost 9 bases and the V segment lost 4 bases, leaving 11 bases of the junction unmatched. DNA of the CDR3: TGTGCCAGCAGCCCGCCCGGACTAGCGGGGGACCTCACGCAGTATTTT. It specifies CASSPPGLAGDLTQYF.

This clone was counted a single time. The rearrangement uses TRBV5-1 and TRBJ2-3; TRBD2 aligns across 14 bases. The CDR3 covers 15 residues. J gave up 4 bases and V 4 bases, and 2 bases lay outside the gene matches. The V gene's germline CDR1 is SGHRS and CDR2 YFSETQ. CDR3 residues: CASSATSGGADTQYF. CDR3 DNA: TGCGCCAGCAGCGCGACTAGCGGGGGGGCAGATACGCAGTATTTT.

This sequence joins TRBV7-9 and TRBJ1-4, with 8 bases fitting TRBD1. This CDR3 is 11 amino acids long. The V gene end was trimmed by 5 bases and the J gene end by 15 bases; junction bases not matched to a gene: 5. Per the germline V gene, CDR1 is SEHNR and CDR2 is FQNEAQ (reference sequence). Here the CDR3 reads CASSRGQGVFF. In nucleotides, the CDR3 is TGTGCCAGCAGCCGTGGACAGGGAGTGTTTTTT.

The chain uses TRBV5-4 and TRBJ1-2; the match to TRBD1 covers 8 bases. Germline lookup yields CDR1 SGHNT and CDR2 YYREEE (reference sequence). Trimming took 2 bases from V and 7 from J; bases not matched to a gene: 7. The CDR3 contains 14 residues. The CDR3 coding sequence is TGTGCCAGCAGCTTCAGGGGGCTTCAGGTTGGCTACACCTTC. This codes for CASSFRGLQVGYTF.

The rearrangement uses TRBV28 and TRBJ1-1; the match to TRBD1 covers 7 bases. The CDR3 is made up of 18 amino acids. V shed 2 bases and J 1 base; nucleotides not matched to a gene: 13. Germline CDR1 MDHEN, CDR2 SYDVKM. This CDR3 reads CASSLGVGTEIKNTEAFF. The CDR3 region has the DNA TGTGCCAGCAGTTTAGGAGTAGGGACAGAAATAAAGAACACTGAAGCTTTCTTT. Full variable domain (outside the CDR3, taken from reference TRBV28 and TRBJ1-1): DVKVTQSSRYLVKRTGEKVFLECVQDMDHENMFWYRQDPGLGLRLIYFSYDVKMKEKGDIPEGYSVSREKKERFSLILESASTNQTSMYLCASSLGVGTEIKNTEAFFGQGTRLTVV.

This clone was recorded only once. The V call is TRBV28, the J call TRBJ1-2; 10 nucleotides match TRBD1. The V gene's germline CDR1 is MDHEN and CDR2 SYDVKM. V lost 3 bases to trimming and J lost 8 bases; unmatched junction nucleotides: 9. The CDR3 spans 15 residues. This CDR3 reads CASSFPSTGGAGYTF. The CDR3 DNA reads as TGTGCCAGCAGTTTCCCTTCGACAGGGGGCGCGGGCTACACCTTC.

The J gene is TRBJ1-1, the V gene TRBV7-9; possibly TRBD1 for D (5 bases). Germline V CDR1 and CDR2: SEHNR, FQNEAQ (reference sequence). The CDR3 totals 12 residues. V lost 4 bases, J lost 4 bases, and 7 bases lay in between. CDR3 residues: CASSSGITEAFF. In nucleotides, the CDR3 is TGTGCCAGCAGCTCAGGGATCACTGAAGCTTTCTTT.

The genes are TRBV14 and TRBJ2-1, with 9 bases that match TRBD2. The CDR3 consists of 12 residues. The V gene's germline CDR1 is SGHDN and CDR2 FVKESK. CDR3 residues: CAGGGGDNEQFF. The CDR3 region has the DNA TGTGCGGGAGGCGGGGGGGACAATGAGCAGTTCTTC.

In DNA, the CDR3 is TGCAGCGTGAAAGTAGAGGGGGGGAATCAGCCCCAGCATTTT. This sequence encodes CSVKVEGGNQPQHF. The V call is TRBV29-1, the J call TRBJ1-5; D perhaps matches TRBD1 (6 bases). CDR3 length: 14 residues. In germline, CDR1 is SQVTM, CDR2 ANQGSEA. The ends were cut back, 6 bases at V and 4 bases at J, with 16 bases in the middle.

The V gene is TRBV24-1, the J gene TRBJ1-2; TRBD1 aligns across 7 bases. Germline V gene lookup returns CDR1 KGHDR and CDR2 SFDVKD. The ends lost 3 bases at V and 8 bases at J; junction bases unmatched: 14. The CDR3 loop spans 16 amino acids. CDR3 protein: CATSDRTGAPLHGYTF. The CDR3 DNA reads TGTGCCACCAGTGATCGTACAGGGGCCCCCCTTCACGGCTACACCTTC.

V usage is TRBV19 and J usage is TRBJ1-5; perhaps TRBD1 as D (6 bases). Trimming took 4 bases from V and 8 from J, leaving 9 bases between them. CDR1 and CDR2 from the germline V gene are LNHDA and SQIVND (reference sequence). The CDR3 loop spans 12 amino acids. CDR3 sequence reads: CASSTGVKPQHF. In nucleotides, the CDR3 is TGTGCCAGTAGTACAGGGGTAAAGCCCCAGCATTTT.

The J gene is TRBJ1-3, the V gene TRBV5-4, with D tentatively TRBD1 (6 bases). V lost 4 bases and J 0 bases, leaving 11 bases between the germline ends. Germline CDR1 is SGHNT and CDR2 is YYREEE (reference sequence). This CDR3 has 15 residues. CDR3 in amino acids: CASSTGQSSGNTIYF. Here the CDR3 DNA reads TGTGCCAGCAGCACTGGACAGAGCTCTGGAAACACCATATATTTT.

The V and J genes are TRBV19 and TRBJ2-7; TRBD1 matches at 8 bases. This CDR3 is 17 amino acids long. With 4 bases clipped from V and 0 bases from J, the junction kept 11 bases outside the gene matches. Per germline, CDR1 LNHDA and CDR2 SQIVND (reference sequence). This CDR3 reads CASSTSTGQDISYEQYV. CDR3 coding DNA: TGTGCCAGTAGTACAAGCACGGGACAGGATATCTCCTACGAGCAGTACGTC.